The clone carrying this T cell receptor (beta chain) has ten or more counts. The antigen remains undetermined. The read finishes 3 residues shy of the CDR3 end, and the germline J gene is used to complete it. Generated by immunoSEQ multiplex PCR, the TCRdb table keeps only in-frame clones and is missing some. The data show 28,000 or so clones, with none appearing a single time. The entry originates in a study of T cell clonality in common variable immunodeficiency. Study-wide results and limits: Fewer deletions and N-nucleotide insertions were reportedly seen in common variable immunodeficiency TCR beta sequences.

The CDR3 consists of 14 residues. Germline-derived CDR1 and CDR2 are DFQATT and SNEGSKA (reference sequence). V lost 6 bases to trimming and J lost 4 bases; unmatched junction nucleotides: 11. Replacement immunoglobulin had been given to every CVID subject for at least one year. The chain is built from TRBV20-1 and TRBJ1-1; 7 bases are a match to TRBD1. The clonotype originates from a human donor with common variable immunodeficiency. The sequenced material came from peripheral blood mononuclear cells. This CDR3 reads CSAQGVARATEAFF. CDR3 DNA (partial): TGCAGTGCCCAGGGGGTTGCCAGGGCCACTGAA.